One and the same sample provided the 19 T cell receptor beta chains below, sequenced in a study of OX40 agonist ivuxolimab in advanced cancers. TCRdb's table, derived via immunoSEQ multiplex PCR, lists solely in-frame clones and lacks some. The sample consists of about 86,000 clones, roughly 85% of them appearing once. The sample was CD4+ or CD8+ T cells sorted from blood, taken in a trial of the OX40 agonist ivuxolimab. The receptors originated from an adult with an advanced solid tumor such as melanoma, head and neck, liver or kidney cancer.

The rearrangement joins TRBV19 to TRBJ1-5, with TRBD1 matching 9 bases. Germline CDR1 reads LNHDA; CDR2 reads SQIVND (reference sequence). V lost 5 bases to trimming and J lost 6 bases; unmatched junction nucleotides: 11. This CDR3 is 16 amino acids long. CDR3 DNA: TGTGCCAGTAGTCCCCAGGACAGGGGTGGCGGTCAGCCCCAGCATTTT. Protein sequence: CASSPQDRGGGQPQHF.

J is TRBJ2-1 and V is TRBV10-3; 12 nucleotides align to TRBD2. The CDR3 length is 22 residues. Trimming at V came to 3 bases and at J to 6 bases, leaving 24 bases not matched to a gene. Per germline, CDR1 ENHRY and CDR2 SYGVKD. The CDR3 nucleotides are TGTGCCATCAGTGAAAAAAACCGTTTCCCCCTAGCGGGGGGGCCAGTAGGCAATGAGCAGTTCTTC. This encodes CAISEKNRFPLAGGPVGNEQFF.

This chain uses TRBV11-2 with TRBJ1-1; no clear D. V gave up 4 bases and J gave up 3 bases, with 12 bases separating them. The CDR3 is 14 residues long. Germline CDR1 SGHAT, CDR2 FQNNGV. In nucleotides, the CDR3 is TGTGCCAGCAGCTCATGGACCGTGGACACTGAAGCTTTCTTT. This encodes CASSSWTVDTEAFF.

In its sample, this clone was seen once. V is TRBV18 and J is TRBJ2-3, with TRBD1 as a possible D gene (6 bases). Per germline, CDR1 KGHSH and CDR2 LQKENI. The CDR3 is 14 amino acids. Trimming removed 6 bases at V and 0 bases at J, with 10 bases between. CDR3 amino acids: CASSDSRSTDTQYF. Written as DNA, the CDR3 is TGTGCCAGCTCGGACAGTCGAAGCACAGATACGCAGTATTTT.

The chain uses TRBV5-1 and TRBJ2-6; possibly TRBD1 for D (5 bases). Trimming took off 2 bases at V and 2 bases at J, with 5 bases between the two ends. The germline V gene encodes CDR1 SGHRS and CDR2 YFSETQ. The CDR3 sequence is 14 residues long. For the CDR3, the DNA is TGCGCCAGCAGCTTAGGGGCTGGGGCCAACGTCCTGACTTTC. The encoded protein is CASSLGAGANVLTF.

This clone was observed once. The CDR3 here is CAISDLGSGAYNEQFF. The CDR3 DNA is TGTGCCATCAGTGATCTTGGGTCTGGAGCCTACAATGAGCAGTTCTTC. The chain carries TRBV10-3 and TRBJ2-1; no clear D gene. V dropped 3 bases and J dropped 2 bases, with 14 bases sitting between them. CDR1 and CDR2 (germline): ENHRY, SYGVKD. This CDR3 comprises 16 residues.

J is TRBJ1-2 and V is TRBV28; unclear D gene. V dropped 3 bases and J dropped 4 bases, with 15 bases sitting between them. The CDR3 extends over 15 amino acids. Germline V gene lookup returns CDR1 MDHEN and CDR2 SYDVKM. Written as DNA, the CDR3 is TGTGCCAGCAGTTTGAAAGGAGGTATACTCTATGGCTACACCTTC. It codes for CASSLKGGILYGYTF.

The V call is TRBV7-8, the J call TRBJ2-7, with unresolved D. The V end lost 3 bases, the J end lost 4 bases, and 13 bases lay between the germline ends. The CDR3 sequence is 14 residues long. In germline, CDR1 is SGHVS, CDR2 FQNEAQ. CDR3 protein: CASSFNRVEYEQYF. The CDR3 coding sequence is TGTGCCAGCAGCTTCAACCGGGTCGAATACGAGCAGTACTTC.

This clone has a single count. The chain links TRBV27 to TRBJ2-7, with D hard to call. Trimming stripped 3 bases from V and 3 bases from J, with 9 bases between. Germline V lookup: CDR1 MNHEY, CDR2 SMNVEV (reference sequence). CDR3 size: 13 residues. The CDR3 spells CASSFTSRYEQYF. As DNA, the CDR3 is TGTGCCAGCAGTTTCACGAGCCGCTACGAGCAGTACTTC.

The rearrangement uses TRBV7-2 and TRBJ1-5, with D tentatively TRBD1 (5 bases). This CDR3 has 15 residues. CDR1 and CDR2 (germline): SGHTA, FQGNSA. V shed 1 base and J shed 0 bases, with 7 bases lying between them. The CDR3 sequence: CASSLGTFSNQPQHF. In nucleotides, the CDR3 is TGTGCCAGCAGCTTAGGGACATTTAGCAATCAGCCCCAGCATTTT. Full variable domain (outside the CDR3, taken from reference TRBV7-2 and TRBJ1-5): GAGVSQSPSNKVTEKGKDVELRCDPISGHTALYWYRQSLGQGLEFLIYFQGNSAPDKSGLPSDRFSAERTGGSVSTLTIQRTQQEDSAVYLCASSLGTFSNQPQHFGDGTRLSIL.

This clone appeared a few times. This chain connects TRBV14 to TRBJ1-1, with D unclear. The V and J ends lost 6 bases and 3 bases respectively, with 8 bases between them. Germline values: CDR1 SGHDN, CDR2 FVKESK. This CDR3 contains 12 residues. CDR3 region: CASRDPDTEAFF. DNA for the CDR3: TGTGCCAGCAGGGACCCCGACACTGAAGCTTTCTTT.

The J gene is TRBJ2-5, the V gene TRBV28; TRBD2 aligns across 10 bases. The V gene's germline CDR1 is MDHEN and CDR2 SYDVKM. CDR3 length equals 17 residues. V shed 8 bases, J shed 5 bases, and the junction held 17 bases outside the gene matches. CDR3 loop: CASQTAGASGRWETQYF. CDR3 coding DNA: TGTGCCAGCCAAACGGCCGGTGCTAGCGGGAGATGGGAGACCCAGTACTTC.

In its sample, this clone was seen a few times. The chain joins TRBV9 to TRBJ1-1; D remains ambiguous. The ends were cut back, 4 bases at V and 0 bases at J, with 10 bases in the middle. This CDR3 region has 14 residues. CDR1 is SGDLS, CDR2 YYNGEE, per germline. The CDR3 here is CASSSTSLNTEAFF. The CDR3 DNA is TGTGCCAGCAGCTCTACCAGCCTGAACACTGAAGCTTTCTTT.

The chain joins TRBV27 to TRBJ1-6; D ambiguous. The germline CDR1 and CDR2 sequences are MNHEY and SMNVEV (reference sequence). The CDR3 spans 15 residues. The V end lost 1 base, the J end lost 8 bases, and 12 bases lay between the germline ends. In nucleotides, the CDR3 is TGTGCCAGCAGTTTATGGTACCGCCGCGATTCACCCCTCCACTTT. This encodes CASSLWYRRDSPLHF.

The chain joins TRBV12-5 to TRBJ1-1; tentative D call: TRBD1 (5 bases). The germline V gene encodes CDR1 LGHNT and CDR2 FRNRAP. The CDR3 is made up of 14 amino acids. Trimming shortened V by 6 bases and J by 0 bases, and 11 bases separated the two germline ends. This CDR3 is CASGQGAMNTEAFF. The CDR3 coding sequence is TGTGCTAGTGGCCAGGGAGCCATGAACACTGAAGCTTTCTTT.

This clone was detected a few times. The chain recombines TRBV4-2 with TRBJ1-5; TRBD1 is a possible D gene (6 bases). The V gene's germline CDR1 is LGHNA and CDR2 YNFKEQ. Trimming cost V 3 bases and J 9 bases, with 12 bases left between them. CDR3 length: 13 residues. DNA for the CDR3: TGTGCCAGCAGCCAGGAACTACAGGGGCCCCAGCATTTT. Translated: CASSQELQGPQHF.

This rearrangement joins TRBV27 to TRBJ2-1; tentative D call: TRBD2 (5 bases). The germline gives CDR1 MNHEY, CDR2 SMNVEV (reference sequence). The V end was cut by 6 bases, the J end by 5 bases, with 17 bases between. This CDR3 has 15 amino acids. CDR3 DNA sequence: TGTGCCAGCAGGTTGCGGGTCTGGGAAGACAATGAGCAGTTCTTC. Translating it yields CASRLRVWEDNEQFF.

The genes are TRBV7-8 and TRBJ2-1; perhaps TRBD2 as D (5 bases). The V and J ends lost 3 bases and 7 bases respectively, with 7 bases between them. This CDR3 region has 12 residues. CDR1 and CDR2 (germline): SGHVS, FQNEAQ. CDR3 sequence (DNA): TGTGCCAGCAGCTTTACTAGGAATGAGCAGTTCTTC. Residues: CASSFTRNEQFF.

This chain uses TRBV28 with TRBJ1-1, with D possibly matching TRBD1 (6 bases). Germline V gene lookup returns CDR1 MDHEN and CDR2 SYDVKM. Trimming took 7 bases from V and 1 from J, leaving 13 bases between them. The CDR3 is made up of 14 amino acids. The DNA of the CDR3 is TGTGCCAGCAACTTGGGGACACCGAACACTGAAGCTTTCTTT. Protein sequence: CASNLGTPNTEAFF.